This T cell receptor beta chain appears in the sequencing data of a study of T cells after yellow fever vaccination. Study summary: For low cell numbers, libraries were made with SMART-Seq v4 Ultra Low Input.

The study's findings and limits: After the booster, approximately 96% of CD4 and 75% to 90% of CD8 primary-response clones were re-detected.

Comments on this clonotype: The antigen is not known.

This CDR3 comprises 12 residues. Germline V gene sequence: CDR1 DFQATT, CDR2 SNEGSKA (reference sequence). V was cut by 0 bases and J by 10 bases, with 10 bases left in between. Making TCR cDNA involved 5'RACE template switching, which added UMIs and a universal primer site. TCRdb reanalysed the 5' RACE reads using MiXCR and keeps one entry per CDR3 protein. The sample consists of 300,000 to 450,000 distinct CDR3 sequences, about 6.2% of them appearing once. This chain joins TRBV20-1 and TRBJ2-1; D remains unclear. Source: PBMCs, taken 5 days after the yellow fever booster vaccination. The sequence came from a man younger than 40 who received the YFV17D yellow fever vaccine. CDR3 DNA: TGCAGTGCTAGAGATCTAACGGCAGAGCAGTTCTTC. Protein product: CSARDLTAEQFF.